A selection of T cell receptor beta chains follows, all from one sample in a study of somatic mutations in cytotoxic T cells in rheumatoid arthritis. Only in-frame clones appear in the TCRdb table, and some are missing; sequencing was by immunoSEQ multiplex PCR. Of roughly 2,300 clones listed, 70% to 90% are singletons. Specimen: CD8+ T cells sorted from blood. The receptors derive from an adult with rheumatoid arthritis. The CDR3 runs from the conserved cysteine through the conserved F or W. Each record gives: V gene, J gene, CDR3 protein.

TRBV29-1	TRBJ1-2	CSDTTGKTF
TRBV19	TRBJ2-7	CASSNRDRGISYEQYF
TRBV19	TRBJ2-2	CASAGRSTGELFF
TRBV5-5	TRBJ1-1	CASTYTGGNTEAFF
TRBV11-2	TRBJ2-3	CASSLSFGLAGMDGTQYF
TRBV6-1	TRBJ1-5	CASSEREEGNQPQHF
TRBV28	TRBJ2-3	CASSLLGTVPTDTQYF
TRBV4-2	TRBJ1-2	CASSQVQGRVGGYTF
TRBV28	TRBJ2-7	CASNWGGPNEQYF
TRBV6-1	TRBJ2-7	CASRTPGQAYEQYF
TRBV4-3	TRBJ2-7	CASSQDLGDSYEQYF
TRBV28	TRBJ2-2	CASSFGGQETGELFF
TRBV7-8	TRBJ1-6	CASSLEGGVNSPLHF
TRBV9	TRBJ2-5	CASSVGPSVETQYF
TRBV29-1	TRBJ2-7	CSVETGSSYEQYF
TRBV19	TRBJ2-5	CASKVHRAEGETQYF
TRBV5-1	TRBJ2-5	CASSLDETQYF
TRBV7-9	TRBJ2-1	CASSLAGGLYNEQFF
TRBV4-3	TRBJ2-5	CASSQDPSGGASTQYF
TRBV9	TRBJ2-2	CASSVGSGGVTGELFF
TRBV6-6	TRBJ2-3	CASSPTDADTQYF
TRBV9	TRBJ1-2	CASSATGLNNYGYTF
TRBV6-1	TRBJ1-2	CASNLEGQGPDGYTF
TRBV7-9	TRBJ1-5	CASSFGTSNQPQHF
TRBV7-2	TRBJ1-6	CASSFRGHNSPLHF
TRBV2	TRBJ1-6	CATLVSYNSPLHF
TRBV6-5	TRBJ2-7	CASSYSIRVGAYEQYF
TRBV4-2	TRBJ2-2	CASSQGTGDTGELFF
TRBV7-9	TRBJ2-4	CASSPRDGLENIQYF
TRBV7-9	TRBJ1-6	CASSLVDLGRGSPLHF
TRBV11-2	TRBJ1-2	CASSGGRGGYTF
TRBV7-2	TRBJ2-5	CASSRTGTSGGLQETQYF
TRBV7-8	TRBJ2-1	CASRGGTSGYNEQFF
TRBV4-2	TRBJ1-2	CASSHPDTVFYGYTF
TRBV9	TRBJ1-2	CASSVAGGFSFYGYTF
TRBV14	TRBJ2-3	CASSHHSDMQYF
TRBV7-6	TRBJ2-7	CASSFGGPGEQYF
TRBV18	TRBJ2-2	CASSPTGAGELFF
TRBV27	TRBJ2-2	CASSLGQWNGELFF
TRBV4-1	TRBJ1-1	CASSQDPAYRSTEAFF
TRBV5-6	TRBJ2-3	CASSLATSGGTDTQYF
TRBV7-3	TRBJ2-5	CASSRSGGAGETQYF
TRBV5-5	TRBJ1-5	CASSQTGIQPQHF
TRBV19	TRBJ1-6	CASTPSVSNNSPLHF
TRBV10-1	TRBJ2-7	CASQSPASYEQYF
TRBV4-3	TRBJ2-2	CASSQGTVSGELFF
TRBV19	TRBJ2-7	CASSISHLATRTYEQYF
TRBV2	TRBJ1-1	CASAGRTEAFF
TRBV7-9	TRBJ2-4	CASSPEVSGSAKNIQYF
TRBV7-6	TRBJ2-1	CASSRYTGRTYNEQFF
TRBV19	TRBJ2-5	CATAMWQGDQETQYF
TRBV19	TRBJ2-2	CASSGQGVDTGELFF
TRBV28	TRBJ2-1	CASRKSGGGYNEQFF
TRBV6-1	TRBJ2-7	CASSGASGVYEQYF
TRBV7-3	TRBJ2-7	CASSLEKYYEQYF
TRBV6-6	TRBJ1-1	CASSPDRGGNTEAFF
TRBV7-9	TRBJ2-1	CASSTTGGEQFF
TRBV6-6	TRBJ1-2	CASSYPGQMDGYTF
TRBV18	TRBJ2-5	CASSPGTAQETQYF
TRBV6-1	TRBJ1-2	CASSDTGRGGYTF